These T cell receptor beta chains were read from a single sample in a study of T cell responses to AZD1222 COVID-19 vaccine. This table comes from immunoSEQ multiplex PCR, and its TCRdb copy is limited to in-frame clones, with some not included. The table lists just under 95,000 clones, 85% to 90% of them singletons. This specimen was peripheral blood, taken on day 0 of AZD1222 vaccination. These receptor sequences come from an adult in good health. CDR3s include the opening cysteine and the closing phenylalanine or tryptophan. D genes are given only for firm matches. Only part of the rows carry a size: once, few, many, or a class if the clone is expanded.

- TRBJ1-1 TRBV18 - CASSPETGKNTEAFF TGTGCCAGCTCACCGGAGACAGGAAAGAACACTGAAGCTTTCTTT
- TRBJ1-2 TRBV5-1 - CASSSGQPPYGYTF TGCGCCAGCAGCTCAGGACAGCCACCCTATGGCTACACCTTC
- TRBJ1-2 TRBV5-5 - CASKAGGSFNYGYTF TGTGCCAGCAAGGCGGGGGGGTCTTTTAACTATGGCTACACCTTC
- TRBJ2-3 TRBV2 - CASSDGLAPDTQYF TGTGCCAGCAGTGACGGTCTAGCGCCAGATACGCAGTATTTT
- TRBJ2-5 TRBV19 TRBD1 CASSIGTGEETQYF TGTGCCAGTAGTATAGGGACAGGGGAGGAGACCCAGTACTTC
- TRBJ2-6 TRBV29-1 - CSVDELSSGANVLTF TGCAGCGTTGATGAACTTAGCTCTGGGGCCAACGTCCTGACTTTC
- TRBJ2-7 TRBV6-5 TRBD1 CASSYGTGGEQYF TGTGCCAGCAGTTACGGGACAGGGGGCGAGCAGTACTTC
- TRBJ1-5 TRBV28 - CASSPIRSASNQPQHF TGTGCCAGCAGCCCTATTCGGTCCGCTAGCAATCAGCCCCAGCATTTT
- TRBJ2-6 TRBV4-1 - CASSQSSDPGANVLTF TGCGCCAGCAGCCAAAGTTCCGATCCTGGGGCCAACGTCCTGACTTTC
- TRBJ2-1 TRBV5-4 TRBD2 CASSLGEGLNNEQFF TGTGCCAGCAGCTTGGGGGAGGGCCTAAACAATGAGCAGTTCTTC
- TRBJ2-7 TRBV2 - CASSNQAYEQYF TGTGCCAGCAGTAACCAGGCCTACGAGCAGTACTTC
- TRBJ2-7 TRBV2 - CASSRSSYEQYF TGTGCCAGCAGTCGAAGCTCCTACGAGCAGTACTTC
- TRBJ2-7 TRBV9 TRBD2 CASSVPGGRYEQYF TGTGCCAGCAGCGTACCGGGAGGGCGGTACGAGCAGTACTTC
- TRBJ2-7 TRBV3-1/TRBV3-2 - CASSQGRGTSYEQYF TGTGCCAGCAGCCAGGGAAGGGGGACCTCCTACGAGCAGTACTTC
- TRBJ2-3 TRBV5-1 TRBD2 CASSLARRGGPTSTDTQYF TGCGCCAGCAGCTTGGCCCGGCGGGGGGGCCCGACTAGCACAGATACGCAGTATTTT
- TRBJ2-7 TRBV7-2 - CASSLGSGWSSYEQYF TGTGCCAGCAGCTTAGGGTCAGGGTGGAGCTCCTACGAGCAGTACTTC
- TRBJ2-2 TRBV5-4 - CASSLEGRNTGELFF TGTGCCAGCAGCTTAGAGGGCCGGAACACCGGGGAGCTGTTTTTT
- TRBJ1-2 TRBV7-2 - CASSFTGNYGYTF TGTGCCAGCAGCTTCACGGGGAACTATGGCTACACCTTC
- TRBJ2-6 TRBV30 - CAWRSGSGANVLTF TGTGCCTGGCGTTCGGGCTCTGGGGCCAACGTCCTGACTTTC
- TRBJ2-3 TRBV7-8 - CASSLVQQGQYF TGTGCCAGCAGCTTGGTACAACAGGGGCAGTATTTT
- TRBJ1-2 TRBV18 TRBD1 CASSPWTGETRGYTF TGTGCCAGCTCACCCTGGACAGGTGAAACCCGTGGCTACACCTTC
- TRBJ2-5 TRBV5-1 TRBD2 CASSFASGHQETQYF TGCGCCAGCAGCTTCGCTAGCGGGCATCAAGAGACCCAGTACTTC
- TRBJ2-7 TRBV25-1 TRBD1 CASSESTGGLDEQYF TGTGCCAGCAGTGAATCTACAGGGGGGTTGGACGAGCAGTACTTC
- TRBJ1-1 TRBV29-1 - CSVFRAGASGEAFF TGCAGCGTGTTCCGGGCAGGGGCTTCGGGTGAAGCTTTCTTT
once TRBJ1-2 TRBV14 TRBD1 CASSQVGTEIVYGYTF TGTGCCAGCAGCCAAGTGGGGACAGAAATCGTTTATGGCTACACCTTC
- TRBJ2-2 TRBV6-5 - CASRNTNTGELFF TGTGCCAGCAGGAATACCAACACCGGGGAGCTGTTTTTT
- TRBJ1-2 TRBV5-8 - CASSFVRRPYGYTF TGTGCCAGCAGCTTTGTGCGCCGACCCTATGGCTACACCTTC
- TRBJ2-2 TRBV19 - CASSIDVGELFF TGTGCCAGTAGTATAGATGTCGGGGAGCTGTTTTTT
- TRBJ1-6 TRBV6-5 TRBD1 CASTSRQGGSPLHF TGTGCCAGCACCTCTCGACAGGGGGGCTCACCCCTCCACTTT
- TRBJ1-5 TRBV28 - CASSRASQPQHF TGTGCCAGCAGTCGAGCATCTCAGCCCCAGCATTTT
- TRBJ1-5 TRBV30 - CAWSGQSGQPQHF TGTGCCTGGAGTGGACAGTCTGGTCAGCCCCAGCATTTT
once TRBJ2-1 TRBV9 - CASSVGRTAYNEQFF TGTGCCAGCAGCGTAGGCCGGACTGCCTACAATGAGCAGTTCTTC
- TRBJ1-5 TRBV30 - CAWSVEGNQPQHF TGTGCCTGGAGTGTAGAGGGCAATCAGCCCCAGCATTTT
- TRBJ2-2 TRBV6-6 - CASSGGDIGTGELFF TGTGCCAGCAGCGGCGGGGACATAGGTACCGGGGAGCTGTTTTTT
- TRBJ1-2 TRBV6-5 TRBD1 CASSSQGQGAYGYTF TGTGCCAGCAGTTCCCAGGGACAGGGGGCCTATGGCTACACCTTC
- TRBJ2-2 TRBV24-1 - CATSPGANTGELFF TGTGCCACCAGTCCAGGGGCGAACACCGGGGAGCTGTTTTTT
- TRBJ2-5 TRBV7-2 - CASSFRRQETQYF TGTGCCAGCAGCTTTCGTAGGCAAGAGACCCAGTACTTC
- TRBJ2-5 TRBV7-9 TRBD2 CASTLGSLAGETQYF TGTGCCAGCACCCTAGGGTCCCTAGCGGGAGAGACCCAGTACTTC
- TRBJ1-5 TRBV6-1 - CASSEFRTNRGNQPQHF TGTGCCAGCAGTGAATTCCGTACTAACCGGGGCAATCAGCCCCAGCATTTT
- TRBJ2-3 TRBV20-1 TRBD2 CSASKAGGFIDTQYF TGCAGTGCTAGTAAGGCGGGAGGGTTTATAGATACGCAGTATTTT
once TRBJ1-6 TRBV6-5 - CASGSWNSPLHF TGTGCCAGCGGGAGCTGGAATTCACCCCTCCACTTT
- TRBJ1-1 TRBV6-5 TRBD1 CASRETGVKTEAFF TGTGCCAGCAGGGAGACAGGGGTTAAGACTGAAGCTTTCTTT
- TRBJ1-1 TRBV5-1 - CASSTDSNTEAFF TGCGCCAGCAGCACGGACAGTAACACTGAAGCTTTCTTT
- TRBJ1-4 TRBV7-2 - CASSLRGGGFATNEKLFF TGTGCCAGCAGCTTGAGGGGGGGCGGATTTGCAACTAATGAAAAACTGTTTTTT
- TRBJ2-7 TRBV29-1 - CSASAGFSYEQYF TGCAGCGCTTCCGCGGGTTTTTCCTACGAGCAGTACTTC
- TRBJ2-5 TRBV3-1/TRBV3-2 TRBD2 CASSQDPNGRAFRETQYF TGTGCCAGCAGCCAAGATCCGAACGGGAGGGCCTTTCGAGAGACCCAGTACTTC
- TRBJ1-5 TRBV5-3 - CARIGGGSNQPQHF TGTGCCAGAATCGGAGGGGGGAGCAATCAGCCCCAGCATTTT
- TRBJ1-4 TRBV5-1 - CASSDPRSPNEKLFF TGCGCCAGCAGCGACCCCAGGTCACCAAATGAAAAACTGTTTTTT
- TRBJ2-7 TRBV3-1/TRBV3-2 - CASSQDGAVGIYEQYF TGTGCCAGCAGCCAAGATGGGGCGGTGGGAATCTACGAGCAGTACTTC
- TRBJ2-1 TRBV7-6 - CASSLLQGSSYNEQFF TGTGCCAGCAGCTTACTTCAGGGTAGCTCCTACAATGAGCAGTTCTTC
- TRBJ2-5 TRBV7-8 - CASSLLPTRQETQYF TGTGCCAGCAGCCTCCTCCCGACACGCCAAGAGACCCAGTACTTC